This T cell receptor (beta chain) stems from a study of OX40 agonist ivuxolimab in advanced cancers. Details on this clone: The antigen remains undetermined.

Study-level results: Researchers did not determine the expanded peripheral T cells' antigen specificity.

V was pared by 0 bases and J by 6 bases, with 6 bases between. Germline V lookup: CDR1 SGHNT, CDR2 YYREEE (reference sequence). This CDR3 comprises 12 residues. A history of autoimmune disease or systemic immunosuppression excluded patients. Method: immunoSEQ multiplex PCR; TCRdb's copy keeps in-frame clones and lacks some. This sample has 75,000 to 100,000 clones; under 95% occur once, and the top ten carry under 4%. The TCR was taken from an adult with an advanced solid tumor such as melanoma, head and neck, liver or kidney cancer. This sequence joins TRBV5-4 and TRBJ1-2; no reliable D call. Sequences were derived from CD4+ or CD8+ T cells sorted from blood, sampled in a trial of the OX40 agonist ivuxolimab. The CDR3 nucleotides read TGTGCCAGCAGCTTGGTTGGGGATGGCTACACCTTC. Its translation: CASSLVGDGYTF.